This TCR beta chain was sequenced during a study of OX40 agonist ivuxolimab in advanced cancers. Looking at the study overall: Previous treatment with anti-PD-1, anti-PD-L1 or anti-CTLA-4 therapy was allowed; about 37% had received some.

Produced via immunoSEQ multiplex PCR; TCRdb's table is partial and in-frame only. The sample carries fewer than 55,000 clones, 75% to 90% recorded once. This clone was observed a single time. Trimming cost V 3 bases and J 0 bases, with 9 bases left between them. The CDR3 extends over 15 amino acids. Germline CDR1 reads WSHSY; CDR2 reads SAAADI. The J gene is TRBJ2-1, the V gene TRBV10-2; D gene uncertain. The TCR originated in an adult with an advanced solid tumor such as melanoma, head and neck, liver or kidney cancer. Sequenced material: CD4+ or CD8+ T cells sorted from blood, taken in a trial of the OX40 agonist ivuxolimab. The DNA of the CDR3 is TGCGCCAGCAGTGATCGGAGTTTCTCCTACAATGAGCAGTTCTTC. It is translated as CASSDRSFSYNEQFF.